Reported below is one T cell receptor beta chain. The antigen is not known. The sample belongs to a study of cytomegalovirus exposure and HLA in healthy donors. The germline V gene encodes CDR1 MDHEN and CDR2 SYDVKM. The length of the CDR3 is 14 residues. V lost 7 bases, J lost 2 bases, and 12 bases lay in between. Overall study findings and caveats: Most TCR sequences proved rare, with some public TCRs found in many donors. Reports showed the classifier diagnosing cytomegalovirus status with high specificity and sensitivity. According to the study, around 160 TCR beta chains were cytomegalovirus-associated.

Data came from immunoSEQ multiplex PCR; TCRdb stores just in-frame clones and leaves some out. The sample lists tens of thousands of clones, roughly 96% occurring once. The chain carries TRBV28 and TRBJ1-5; D remains unclear. This receptor was taken from a man younger than 35 in good health and CMV-seronegative. What was sequenced was PBMCs. CDR3 protein: CASTYDIGNQPQHF. Written as DNA, the CDR3 is TGTGCCAGCACCTACGACATTGGCAATCAGCCCCAGCATTTT.